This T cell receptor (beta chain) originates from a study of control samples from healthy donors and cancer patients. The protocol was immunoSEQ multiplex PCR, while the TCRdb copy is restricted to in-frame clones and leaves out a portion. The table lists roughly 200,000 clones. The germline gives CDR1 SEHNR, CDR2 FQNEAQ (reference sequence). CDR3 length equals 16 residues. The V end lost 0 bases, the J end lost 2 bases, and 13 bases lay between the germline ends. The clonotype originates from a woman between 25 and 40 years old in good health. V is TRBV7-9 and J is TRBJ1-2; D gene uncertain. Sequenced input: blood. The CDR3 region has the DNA TGTGCCAGCAGCTTAGCGATAGCAGTTGCCAACTATGGCTACACCTTC. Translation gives CASSLAIAVANYGYTF.